The 23 T cell receptor beta chains reported below all come from one sample, sequenced in a study of T cells in tuberculosis. Sequencing was performed with immunoSEQ multiplex PCR; in TCRdb, only in-frame clones are kept and a portion is missing. The data contain tens of thousands of clones, about 95% of them singletons. The sequenced sample consisted of PBMCs. The origin of the receptors is a donor aged 10-35 years with latent tuberculosis or without tuberculosis infection.

The chain carries TRBV5-1 and TRBJ2-1; a weak D match, TRBD1 (6 bases). V was trimmed by 0 bases and J by 4 bases, leaving 11 bases between them. Germline-derived CDR1 and CDR2 are SGHRS and YFSETQ. The CDR3 extends over 15 amino acids. The CDR3: CASSLVAGAYNEQFF. CDR3 sequence (DNA): TGCGCCAGCAGCTTGGTGGCAGGGGCTTACAATGAGCAGTTCTTC.

The CDR3: CATGSPNTGELFF. DNA for the CDR3: TGTGCCACCGGGTCCCCGAACACCGGGGAGCTGTTTTTT. The chain links TRBV6-1 to TRBJ2-2; D is unclear. This CDR3 is 13 amino acids long. Germline CDR1 is MNHNS and CDR2 is SASEGT. V was trimmed by 10 bases and J by 0 bases, leaving 9 bases between them.

The V call is TRBV27, the J call TRBJ1-1; maybe TRBD1 (5 bases). The CDR3 length is 14 residues. Germline lookup yields CDR1 MNHEY and CDR2 SMNVEV (reference sequence). Trimming shortened V by 4 bases and J by 2 bases, and 11 bases separated the two germline ends. This CDR3 is CASSSLGGNTEAFF. CDR3 DNA: TGTGCCAGCAGTTCACTCGGGGGTAACACTGAAGCTTTCTTT.

The chain uses TRBV19 and TRBJ2-7; 7 positions agree with TRBD1. Per germline, CDR1 LNHDA and CDR2 SQIVND (reference sequence). J gave up 1 base and V 4 bases, and 7 bases lay outside the gene matches. This CDR3 has 15 amino acids. The CDR3 loop is CASSTGTDESYEQYF. CDR3 DNA sequence: TGTGCCAGTAGTACCGGGACAGACGAGTCCTACGAGCAGTACTTC. Combining the CDR3 with reference TRBV19 and TRBJ2-7 gives the whole variable domain DGGITQSPKYLFRKEGQNVTLSCEQNLNHDAMYWYRQDPGQGLRLIYYSQIVNDFQKGDIAEGYSVSREKKESFPLTVTSAQKNPTAFYLCASSTGTDESYEQYFGPGTRLTVT.

This clone appeared once. The CDR3: CASSHGNGRVDEQFF. CDR3 coding DNA: TGCGCCAGCAGCCATGGGAACGGGAGGGTTGATGAGCAGTTCTTC. The chain employs TRBV5-1 and TRBJ2-1, with 8 bases that match TRBD2. Germline-derived CDR1 and CDR2 are SGHRS and YFSETQ. V lost 4 bases, J lost 8 bases, and 11 bases stayed unmatched. This CDR3 is 15 amino acids long. The complete variable domain, with remaining parts taken from reference TRBV5-1 and TRBJ2-1, reads KAGVTQTPRYLIKTRGQQVTLSCSPISGHRSVSWYQQTPGQGLQFLFEYFSETQRNKGNFPGRFSGRQFSNSRSEMNVSTLELGDSALYLCASSHGNGRVDEQFFGPGTRLTVL.

The gene calls are TRBV6-5 and TRBJ1-5, with D possibly TRBD1 on 6 matching bases. V lost 7 bases and J lost 7, with 20 bases in between. Germline V gene lookup returns CDR1 MNHEY and CDR2 SVGAGI. The CDR3 has 15 amino acids. CDR3 nucleotides: TGTGCCAGCACCTTGGGGCAACAGGGTTCGCAGCCCCAGCATTTT. It translates to CASTLGQQGSQPQHF.

The chain uses TRBV4-1 and TRBJ1-1; D is undetermined. The V and J ends lost 0 bases and 0 bases respectively, with 8 bases between them. Germline V gene lookup returns CDR1 MGHRA and CDR2 YSYEKL. This CDR3 is built from 15 residues. The CDR3 sequence: CASSQEAQVNTEAFF. CDR3 bases: TGCGCCAGCAGCCAAGAAGCCCAGGTGAACACTGAAGCTTTCTTT.

The V gene is TRBV7-9, the J gene TRBJ2-7; tentative D call: TRBD2 (5 bases). The CDR3 extends over 11 amino acids. V dropped 5 bases and J dropped 4 bases, with 6 bases sitting between them. Germline lookup yields CDR1 SEHNR and CDR2 FQNEAQ (reference sequence). CDR3 loop: CASSRDYEQYF. The CDR3 bases are TGTGCCAGCAGCCGGGATTACGAGCAGTACTTC.

V usage is TRBV7-2 and J usage is TRBJ2-3, with 7 bases that match TRBD2. Unmatched junction bases numbered 9, after V lost 6 bases and J lost 0 bases. This CDR3 region has 16 residues. CDR1 SGHTA and CDR2 FQGNSA come from the germline V gene. CDR3 nucleotide sequence: TGTGCCAGCAGACGGGGAACTAGCGTTAGCACAGATACGCAGTATTTT. Protein: CASRRGTSVSTDTQYF. Filled out from reference TRBV7-2 and TRBJ2-3, the complete variable domain reads GAGVSQSPSNKVTEKGKDVELRCDPISGHTALYWYRQSLGQGLEFLIYFQGNSAPDKSGLPSDRFSAERTGGSVSTLTIQRTQQEDSAVYLCASRRGTSVSTDTQYFGPGTRLTVL.

The chain combines TRBV19 with TRBJ2-7, with a tentative D call TRBD1 (5 bases). The CDR3 is 13 amino acids. CDR1 is LNHDA and CDR2 is SQIVND in the germline V gene (reference sequence). Between the trimmed V and J ends, which lost 2 bases and 2 bases, there was a span of 7 bases. CDR3 region: CASSITGTYEQYF. CDR3 DNA sequence: TGTGCCAGTAGTATAACAGGAACCTACGAGCAGTACTTC.

The V call is TRBV11-2, the J call TRBJ2-2; 10 bases agree with TRBD2. The CDR3 is 14 amino acids. Per germline, CDR1 SGHAT and CDR2 FQNNGV. V lost 3 bases to trimming and J lost 7 bases; unmatched junction nucleotides: 2. The CDR3 sequence: CASSFLAGGGELFF. The CDR3 bases are TGTGCCAGCAGCTTTTTAGCGGGGGGCGGGGAGCTGTTTTTT.

The V call is TRBV4-1, the J call TRBJ2-7; 10 nucleotides match TRBD1. The CDR3 length is 18 residues. Germline values: CDR1 MGHRA, CDR2 YSYEKL. Losses at the gene ends were 3 bases for V and 7 bases for J; bases not matched to a gene: 18. CDR3 sequence (DNA): TGCGCCAGCAGCCACGGTGCCTTAATCGGGACAGGGGAAGAGGAGCAGTACTTC. Residues: CASSHGALIGTGEEEQYF.

This rearrangement joins TRBV27 to TRBJ1-1; TRBD1 agrees at 7 bases. This CDR3 region has 15 residues. Germline-derived CDR1 and CDR2 are MNHEY and SMNVEV (reference sequence). V gave up 5 bases and J gave up 0 bases; unmatched junction bases: 6. The DNA for the CDR3 is TGTGCCAGCAGTCCCGGGACAGCGGTGAACACTGAAGCTTTCTTT. As protein: CASSPGTAVNTEAFF.

The chain recombines TRBV5-1 with TRBJ1-2, with unresolved D. Trimming left V 5 bases short and J 5 bases short, with 13 bases between. This CDR3 has 13 amino acids. CDR1 is SGHRS, CDR2 YFSETQ, per germline. The CDR3 DNA sequence: TGCGCCAGCAGGATCGAGGCCCTATATGGCTACACCTTC. Encoded protein: CASRIEALYGYTF. Combining the CDR3 with reference TRBV5-1 and TRBJ1-2 gives the whole variable domain KAGVTQTPRYLIKTRGQQVTLSCSPISGHRSVSWYQQTPGQGLQFLFEYFSETQRNKGNFPGRFSGRQFSNSRSEMNVSTLELGDSALYLCASRIEALYGYTFGSGTRLTVV.

V usage is TRBV6-1 and J usage is TRBJ1-5; D might be TRBD1 (6 bases). Per the germline V gene, CDR1 is MNHNS and CDR2 is SASEGT. The length of the CDR3 is 19 residues. Trimming removed 4 bases from V and 2 bases from J, with 24 bases in between. The CDR3 is CASSAADRLAFNGNQPQHF. The CDR3 nucleotides are TGTGCCAGCAGTGCCGCCGACAGGTTGGCTTTTAATGGCAATCAGCCCCAGCATTTT.

The chain uses TRBV9 and TRBJ2-2; maybe TRBD1 (5 bases). Trimming removed 5 bases from V and 1 base from J, with 12 bases in between. Germline assignment: CDR1 SGDLS and CDR2 YYNGEE. CDR3 size: 15 residues. The CDR3 bases are TGTGCCAGCAGTATAGTCCAGGGGAACACCGGGGAGCTGTTTTTT. Residues: CASSIVQGNTGELFF.

The chain is built from TRBV7-2 and TRBJ1-4; the D gene is possibly TRBD1 (5 bases). Germline V gene sequence: CDR1 SGHTA, CDR2 FQGNSA. The CDR3 has 13 residues. Trimming removed 6 bases from V and 4 bases from J, with 9 bases in between. The CDR3 loop is CASSWTNNEKLFF. CDR3 nucleotide sequence: TGTGCCAGCAGTTGGACAAATAATGAAAAACTGTTTTTT.

This chain uses TRBV5-4 with TRBJ2-3, with D perhaps TRBD2 (5 bases). CDR1 and CDR2 from the germline V gene are SGHNT and YYREEE (reference sequence). The CDR3 covers 13 residues. Trimming pared 7 bases from V and 3 bases from J, leaving 12 bases between. CDR3 sequence: CASGLAQTDTQYF. The CDR3 DNA reads as TGTGCCAGCGGGCTAGCCCAAACAGATACGCAGTATTTT. The variable domain in full, completed from reference TRBV5-4 and TRBJ2-3, reads ETGVTQSPTHLIKTRGQQVTLRCSSQSGHNTVSWYQQALGQGPQFIFQYYREEENGRGNFPPRFSGLQFPNYSSELNVNALELDDSALYLCASGLAQTDTQYFGPGTRLTVL.

The J gene is TRBJ1-1, the V gene TRBV5-1, with TRBD1 as a possible D gene (6 bases). CDR3 length equals 12 residues. V lost 3 bases and J lost 7, with 10 bases in between. Germline-derived CDR1 and CDR2 are SGHRS and YFSETQ. In DNA form, the CDR3 reads TGCGCCAGCAGCTATCGGACAGATGAAGCTTTCTTT. It yields the protein CASSYRTDEAFF.

The chain is built from TRBV5-1 and TRBJ2-7, with 12 bases identical to TRBD2. The germline V gene has CDR1 SGHRS and CDR2 YFSETQ. The CDR3 length is 22 residues. Trimming cost V 3 bases and J 4 bases; bases outside gene matches: 26. CDR3 amino acids: CASSSLTSTGTSGLPLVYEQYF. The DNA of the CDR3 is TGCGCCAGCAGCTCCCTAACCTCGACCGGGACTAGCGGGTTGCCCCTTGTTTACGAGCAGTACTTC.

In its sample, this clone was seen once. The rearrangement links TRBV19 to TRBJ2-7; TRBD1 matches at 7 bases. Germline CDR1 reads LNHDA; CDR2 reads SQIVND (reference sequence). The V gene end was trimmed by 1 base and the J gene end by 1 base; junction bases not matched to a gene: 4. The CDR3 runs 15 residues. The CDR3 nucleotides read TGTGCCAGTAGTATAGGTCACAGGGGATCCTACGAGCAGTACTTC. It codes for CASSIGHRGSYEQYF.

The chain uses TRBV9 and TRBJ2-2, with D perhaps TRBD2 (5 bases). Trimming took off 7 bases at V and 3 bases at J, with 10 bases between the two ends. The CDR3 contains 13 residues. CDR1 and CDR2 from the germline V gene are SGDLS and YYNGEE. The DNA of the CDR3 is TGTGCCAGCCAACTGAGGGACACCGGGGAGCTGTTTTTT. Its protein is CASQLRDTGELFF.

V gene TRBV19 combines with J gene TRBJ2-3; TRBD2 matches at 8 bases. The CDR3 is 15 amino acids. Germline CDR1 and CDR2: LNHDA and SQIVND (reference sequence). V lost 4 bases, J lost 3 bases, and 6 bases stayed unmatched. The CDR3 coding sequence is TGTGCCAGTAGTACCGGACTAGCTGTGACAGATACGCAGTATTTT. Translation gives CASSTGLAVTDTQYF.